Below, 23 T cell receptor beta chains from the same sample are listed, as sequenced in a study of cytomegalovirus exposure and HLA in healthy donors. PCR employed 60 Vbeta and 13 Jbeta primers. Sequenced by immunoSEQ multiplex PCR; TCRdb stores in-frame clones only, minus some. The sample consists of some 85,000 clones, approximately 80% of them appearing once. Input material: PBMCs. Source of these receptors: a man in his forties or fifties in good health and CMV-seronegative.

The genes are TRBV27 and TRBJ2-2; D is uncertain. Germline assignment: CDR1 MNHEY and CDR2 SMNVEV (reference sequence). This CDR3 contains 15 residues. V lost 3 bases and J 0 bases, leaving 8 bases between the germline ends. CDR3 nucleotide sequence: TGTGCCAGCAGTTTTCTTGGCTCGAACACCGGGGAGCTGTTTTTT. Translation: CASSFLGSNTGELFF.

The chain uses TRBV5-4 and TRBJ1-1; D gene ambiguous. The ends were cut back, 2 bases at V and 2 bases at J, with 10 bases in the middle. Looked up from germline, CDR1 is SGHNT and CDR2 is YYREEE (reference sequence). CDR3 length equals 14 residues. The CDR3 sequence is CASSFGRSNTEAFF. The CDR3 DNA sequence: TGTGCCAGCAGCTTCGGCAGGTCCAACACTGAAGCTTTCTTT.

This chain links TRBV4-1 with TRBJ1-1, with 7 bases that match TRBD1. J was trimmed by 11 bases and V by 3 bases; bases with no gene match: 12. This CDR3 has 14 residues. Looked up from germline, CDR1 is MGHRA and CDR2 is YSYEKL. The CDR3 region is CASSHRDSPRSAFF. The CDR3 nucleotides are TGCGCCAGCAGCCACAGGGACAGCCCTCGGTCCGCTTTCTTT.

CDR3 loop: CASSREPGTGDNEQYF. CDR3 sequence (DNA): TGTGCCAGCAGCCGTGAACCCGGGACAGGGGACAACGAGCAGTACTTC. The V call is TRBV7-9, the J call TRBJ2-7; 10 positions agree with TRBD1. J was trimmed by 5 bases and V by 5 bases; bases with no gene match: 12. Germline CDR1 is SEHNR and CDR2 is FQNEAQ (reference sequence). The CDR3 loop spans 16 amino acids.

The chain is built from TRBV13 and TRBJ2-2, with D uncertain. CDR3 length: 14 residues. With 5 bases removed from V and 7 bases from J, the gap between germline ends came to 14 bases. Per the germline V gene, CDR1 is PRHDT and CDR2 is FYEKMQ (reference sequence). The chain's CDR3 is CASSRSRRSGELFF. The CDR3 DNA reads as TGTGCCAGCAGCCGCTCGAGGCGTAGCGGGGAGCTGTTTTTT.

V gene TRBV19 combines with J gene TRBJ2-2; TRBD1 matches 8 bases. Germline loops: CDR1 LNHDA, CDR2 SQIVND (reference sequence). This CDR3 spans 15 amino acids. J was trimmed by 5 bases and V by 6 bases; bases with no gene match: 8. CDR3 region: CASRYQGAATGELFF. DNA for the CDR3: TGTGCCAGTAGATACCAGGGGGCTGCTACCGGGGAGCTGTTTTTT.

A few counts support this clone. Other DNA sequences in the same sample also yield this CDR3. This chain links TRBV11-3 with TRBJ2-5; no clear D. Germline V gives CDR1 SGHNT, CDR2 YENEEA. The CDR3 contains 13 residues. V lost 1 base and J 4 bases, leaving 7 bases between the germline ends. CDR3 DNA: TGTGCCAGCAGCTTAGGACGCGGAGAGACCCAGTACTTC. Translation gives CASSLGRGETQYF.

This chain connects TRBV7-9 to TRBJ2-2, with unresolved D. V shed 7 bases and J shed 2 bases, with 8 bases lying between them. The CDR3 extends over 13 amino acids. Germline CDR1 reads SEHNR; CDR2 reads FQNEAQ (reference sequence). The CDR3 reads CASILTNTGELFF. CDR3 in DNA: TGTGCCAGCATCCTGACTAACACCGGGGAGCTGTTTTTT. Complete variable domain (other parts from reference TRBV7-9 and TRBJ2-2): DTGVSQNPRHKITKRGQNVTFRCDPISEHNRLYWYRQTLGQGPEFLTYFQNEAQLEKSRLLSDRFSAERPKGSFSTLEIQRTEQGDSAMYLCASILTNTGELFFGEGSRLTVL.

This clone has more than one count but fewer than ten. The V call is TRBV28, the J call TRBJ1-1, with D possibly being TRBD1 (6 bases). This CDR3 is 14 amino acids long. Germline V gene data show CDR1 as MDHEN and CDR2 as SYDVKM. With 8 bases removed from V and 4 bases from J, the gap between germline ends came to 17 bases. CDR3 in amino acids: CASGIQGWGTEAFF. The DNA of the CDR3 is TGTGCCAGCGGCATACAGGGTTGGGGCACTGAAGCTTTCTTT.

The chain combines TRBV4-1 with TRBJ1-6; the D gene is possibly TRBD1 (6 bases). CDR1 and CDR2 from the germline V gene are MGHRA and YSYEKL. V was shortened by 2 bases and J by 5 bases, with 10 bases between the two germline ends. This CDR3 spans 15 amino acids. CDR3 region: CASSQQGTNNSPLHF. CDR3 sequence (DNA): TGCGCCAGCAGCCAACAGGGGACCAATAATTCACCCCTCCACTTT.

V is TRBV5-4 and J is TRBJ2-5, with 14 bases fitting TRBD2. The CDR3 extends over 17 amino acids. V shed 4 bases and J 7 bases; nucleotides not matched to a gene: 12. Germline assignment: CDR1 SGHNT and CDR2 YYREEE (reference sequence). The CDR3 nucleotides are TGTGCCAGCAGCCCCCTCGGGACTAGCGGGGGCGCGGGGACCCAGTACTTC. It yields the protein CASSPLGTSGGAGTQYF.

This rearrangement joins TRBV18 to TRBJ1-6, with D uncertain. The CDR3 loop spans 15 amino acids. V shed 1 base and J shed 7 bases, with 11 bases lying between them. Per the germline V gene, CDR1 is KGHSH and CDR2 is LQKENI. The CDR3 protein is CASSPRADPNSPLHF. CDR3 DNA sequence: TGTGCCAGCTCACCACGTGCGGATCCCAATTCACCCCTCCACTTT.

The chain joins TRBV9 to TRBJ2-5, with 9 bases aligning to TRBD2. The V gene's germline CDR1 is SGDLS and CDR2 YYNGEE. The CDR3 runs to 16 residues. V trimming: 0 bases; J trimming: 5 bases; junction bases outside the gene matches: 8. The DNA of the CDR3 is TGTGCCAGCAGCGTAGCTAGCGGGGTCGTTTCTGAGACCCAGTACTTC. Amino acid sequence: CASSVASGVVSETQYF.

This clone came up a few times. The gene calls are TRBV6-1 and TRBJ1-2, with D uncertain. Per the germline V gene, CDR1 is MNHNS and CDR2 is SASEGT. The germline V and J ends were trimmed by 1 base and 6 bases, with 12 bases remaining between them. The CDR3 runs to 14 residues. CDR3 amino acids: CASSEVWRTDGYTF. CDR3 DNA: TGTGCCAGCAGTGAAGTCTGGAGGACCGATGGCTACACCTTC.

This clone was seen more than once but under ten times. This rearrangement joins TRBV19 to TRBJ2-3, with a weak D call TRBD2 (7 bases). The CDR3 runs to 15 residues. The germline V and J ends were trimmed by 7 bases and 10 bases, with 24 bases remaining between them. Germline CDR1 reads LNHDA; CDR2 reads SQIVND (reference sequence). The CDR3 region is CASTPMGGGPIAQYF. CDR3 in DNA: TGTGCCAGTACCCCAATGGGAGGGGGGCCGATTGCGCAGTATTTT.

This chain uses TRBV13 with TRBJ2-5; 12 bases map to TRBD2. CDR1 is PRHDT, CDR2 FYEKMQ, per germline (reference sequence). The V and J ends lost 5 bases and 5 bases, in that order; junction bases with no gene match: 9. This CDR3 region has 16 residues. The CDR3 loop is CASSGRTSGVGETQYF. The CDR3, as DNA: TGTGCCAGCAGCGGACGGACTAGCGGGGTTGGGGAGACCCAGTACTTC.

This chain connects TRBV7-9 to TRBJ2-5, with 7 bases fitting TRBD1. The DNA matches TRBJ2-7 better at its end, which makes the J call doubtful. The CDR3 covers 14 residues. Looked up from germline, CDR1 is SEHNR and CDR2 is FQNEAQ (reference sequence). The CDR3, as DNA: TGTGCCAGCAGCCCAGACAGGGTCCTTAACGAGCAGTACTTC. Amino acid sequence: CASSPDRVLNEQYF.

The chain links TRBV2 to TRBJ1-1; 7 bases fit TRBD1. The V gene end was trimmed by 3 bases and the J gene end by 3 bases; junction bases not matched to a gene: 4. CDR1 SNHLY and CDR2 FYNNEI come from the germline V gene. The CDR3 spans 14 residues. The CDR3 protein is CASSEGTADTEAFF. CDR3 nucleotides: TGTGCCAGCAGTGAGGGGACAGCCGACACTGAAGCTTTCTTT.

The V gene is TRBV27, the J gene TRBJ1-6; D is possibly TRBD1 (5 bases). Germline V gene sequence: CDR1 MNHEY, CDR2 SMNVEV (reference sequence). The CDR3 spans 14 residues. V gave up 7 bases and J gave up 7 bases, with 14 bases separating them. The CDR3 here is CASTVGGGNSPLHF. The CDR3 DNA is TGTGCCAGCACCGTGGGGGGTGGCAATTCACCCCTCCACTTT.

V gene TRBV15 combines with J gene TRBJ2-2; TRBD2 aligns across 11 bases. The ends lost 1 base at V and 3 bases at J; junction bases unmatched: 4. CDR1 is LNHNV, CDR2 YYDKDF, per germline (reference sequence). This CDR3 comprises 17 residues. The CDR3 loop reads CATSRGLAGGYTGELFF. CDR3 DNA: TGTGCCACCAGCAGAGGGCTAGCGGGGGGATACACCGGGGAGCTGTTTTTT. Full variable domain (rest looked up from reference TRBV15 and TRBJ2-2): DAMVIQNPRYQVTQFGKPVTLSCSQTLNHNVMYWYQQKSSQAPKLLFHYYDKDFNNEADTPDNFQSRRPNTSFCFLDIRSPGLGDTAMYLCATSRGLAGGYTGELFFGEGSRLTVL.

The J gene is TRBJ1-1, the V gene TRBV30; a possible D gene is TRBD1 (5 bases). V gave up 0 bases and J gave up 7 bases, with 12 bases separating them. The CDR3 sequence is 13 residues long. Germline CDR1 is GTSNPN and CDR2 is SVGIG (reference sequence). DNA of the CDR3: TGTGCCTGGAGTGTACTCAGGGTTGGTGAAGCTTTCTTT. Translating it yields CAWSVLRVGEAFF.

A single count supports this clone. This chain connects TRBV28 to TRBJ1-1; D gene ambiguous. The CDR3 has 14 amino acids. V was clipped by 3 bases and J by 6 bases, with 14 bases between them. CDR1 is MDHEN, CDR2 SYDVKM, per germline. Written as DNA, the CDR3 is TGTGCCAGCAGTTTCACTCGATTTATCGCTGAAGCTTTCTTT. Its translation: CASSFTRFIAEAFF. Combining the CDR3 with reference TRBV28 and TRBJ1-1 gives the whole variable domain DVKVTQSSRYLVKRTGEKVFLECVQDMDHENMFWYRQDPGLGLRLIYFSYDVKMKEKGDIPEGYSVSREKKERFSLILESASTNQTSMYLCASSFTRFIAEAFFGQGTRLTVV.

This clone came up once. This rearrangement joins TRBV4-1 to TRBJ1-6; a weak D match, TRBD1 (6 bases). CDR1 and CDR2 (germline): MGHRA, YSYEKL. The CDR3 is 15 amino acids. The V end lost 4 bases, the J end lost 3 bases, and 10 bases lay between the germline ends. CDR3 nucleotides: TGCGCCAGCAGCCCAAAGGACAGCTATAATTCACCCCTCCACTTT. This sequence encodes CASSPKDSYNSPLHF.